The rows below give T cell receptor beta chains drawn from one sample of a study of cytotoxic CD8 clonotypes in ibrutinib-treated CLL. The method was immunoSEQ multiplex PCR; TCRdb's version includes in-frame clones alone and lacks a portion of them. The table has some 150,000 clones, approximately 77% seen once. The sample consisted of PBMCs, taken after 12 months of ibrutinib treatment. These receptors all stem from a human donor with chronic lymphocytic leukemia. Both conserved end residues are part of each CDR3. Each record gives: D gene, J gene, V gene, clone size, CDR3 protein, CDR3 DNA. D genes are given only for firm matches. The size of a clone is reported for some rows only, either as once, few or many, or as a class for expanded clones.

d_call: TRBD2; j_call: TRBJ2-1; v_call: TRBV9; clone_size: NA; cdr3_aa: CASSTRLAGTYNEQFF; cdr3_nt: TGTGCCAGCAGCACCAGACTAGCGGGTACCTACAATGAGCAGTTCTTC
d_call: NA; j_call: TRBJ2-3; v_call: TRBV25-1; clone_size: NA; cdr3_aa: CASRQEGGSTDTQYF; cdr3_nt: TGTGCCAGCAGGCAGGAGGGGGGGAGCACAGATACGCAGTATTTT
d_call: NA; j_call: TRBJ1-1; v_call: TRBV5-1; clone_size: once; cdr3_aa: CASRQGSEAFF; cdr3_nt: TGCGCCAGCAGGCAGGGCTCTGAAGCTTTCTTT
d_call: NA; j_call: TRBJ1-4; v_call: TRBV6-1; clone_size: NA; cdr3_aa: CASSERAVVNEKLFF; cdr3_nt: TGTGCCAGCAGTGAGAGAGCCGTAGTTAATGAAAAACTGTTTTTT
d_call: TRBD1; j_call: TRBJ2-3; v_call: TRBV30; clone_size: NA; cdr3_aa: CAWSVKGAVDTQYF; cdr3_nt: TGTGCCTGGAGTGTAAAGGGGGCGGTAGATACGCAGTATTTT
d_call: TRBD2; j_call: TRBJ2-5; v_call: TRBV5-6; clone_size: NA; cdr3_aa: CASSLLAGDRETQYF; cdr3_nt: TGTGCCAGCAGCTTGTTAGCGGGAGACCGGGAGACCCAGTACTTC
d_call: NA; j_call: TRBJ2-7; v_call: TRBV15; clone_size: NA; cdr3_aa: CATSTRDAYEQYF; cdr3_nt: TGTGCCACCAGCACCAGGGACGCCTACGAGCAGTACTTC
d_call: TRBD1; j_call: TRBJ1-2; v_call: TRBV15; clone_size: NA; cdr3_aa: CATSGQGAAGYGYTF; cdr3_nt: TGTGCCACCAGCGGACAGGGGGCGGCCGGCTATGGCTACACCTTC
d_call: NA; j_call: TRBJ2-7; v_call: TRBV7-9; clone_size: NA; cdr3_aa: CASSLASSYEQYF; cdr3_nt: TGTGCCAGCAGCTTAGCGTCTAGCTACGAGCAGTACTTC
d_call: NA; j_call: TRBJ1-5; v_call: TRBV4-1; clone_size: NA; cdr3_aa: CASSQDGWGTSTINQPQHF; cdr3_nt: TGCGCCAGCAGCCAAGATGGTTGGGGGACATCCACAATCAATCAGCCCCAGCATTTT
d_call: NA; j_call: TRBJ2-3; v_call: TRBV10-3; clone_size: once; cdr3_aa: CAISESLTLDRTDTQYF; cdr3_nt: TGTGCCATCAGTGAGTCACTAACACTAGACCGCACAGATACGCAGTATTTT
d_call: NA; j_call: TRBJ2-1; v_call: TRBV30; clone_size: NA; cdr3_aa: CAWRVEWSSYNEQFF; cdr3_nt: TGTGCCTGGAGAGTTGAGTGGAGCTCCTACAATGAGCAGTTCTTC
d_call: NA; j_call: TRBJ2-7; v_call: TRBV18; clone_size: NA; cdr3_aa: CASSPPAGKFYEQYF; cdr3_nt: TGTGCCAGCTCACCACCGGCAGGGAAGTTCTACGAGCAGTACTTC
d_call: NA; j_call: TRBJ1-1; v_call: TRBV18; clone_size: few; cdr3_aa: CASSPRTEAEAFF; cdr3_nt: TGTGCCAGCTCACCCAGGACTGAGGCTGAAGCTTTCTTT
d_call: NA; j_call: TRBJ2-1; v_call: TRBV19; clone_size: NA; cdr3_aa: CASSVQVYNEQFF; cdr3_nt: TGTGCCAGTAGTGTCCAAGTTTACAATGAGCAGTTCTTC
d_call: TRBD2; j_call: TRBJ2-1; v_call: TRBV19; clone_size: NA; cdr3_aa: CASSKHSSGRASEQFF; cdr3_nt: TGTGCCAGTAGTAAGCATTCTAGCGGGAGGGCCAGTGAGCAGTTCTTC
d_call: NA; j_call: TRBJ1-5; v_call: TRBV25-1; clone_size: NA; cdr3_aa: CASSEEGGSNQPQHF; cdr3_nt: TGTGCCAGCAGTGAAGAGGGGGGCAGCAATCAGCCCCAGCATTTT
d_call: TRBD1; j_call: TRBJ1-2; v_call: TRBV4-1; clone_size: NA; cdr3_aa: CASSQVGQGKGYTF; cdr3_nt: TGCGCCAGCAGCCAGGTCGGACAGGGCAAAGGCTACACCTTC
d_call: NA; j_call: TRBJ2-7; v_call: TRBV27; clone_size: NA; cdr3_aa: CASSFVQGRSEQYF; cdr3_nt: TGTGCCAGCAGTTTCGTGCAGGGACGGTCCGAGCAGTACTTC
d_call: NA; j_call: TRBJ1-1; v_call: TRBV18; clone_size: NA; cdr3_aa: CASSPSGANTEAFF; cdr3_nt: TGTGCCAGCTCACCATCGGGAGCGAACACTGAAGCTTTCTTT
d_call: NA; j_call: TRBJ1-4; v_call: TRBV9; clone_size: NA; cdr3_aa: CASSVPLLREKLFF; cdr3_nt: TGTGCCAGCAGCGTACCCCTCCTACGTGAAAAACTGTTTTTT
d_call: TRBD2; j_call: TRBJ2-1; v_call: TRBV5-8; clone_size: NA; cdr3_aa: CASSLGLAGDNEQFF; cdr3_nt: TGTGCCAGCAGCTTGGGCCTAGCGGGGGACAATGAGCAGTTCTTC
d_call: TRBD1; j_call: TRBJ2-7; v_call: TRBV30; clone_size: NA; cdr3_aa: CAWTPGTGFLYEQYF; cdr3_nt: TGTGCCTGGACCCCCGGGACAGGGTTCTTATACGAGCAGTACTTC
d_call: NA; j_call: TRBJ1-1; v_call: TRBV5-1; clone_size: NA; cdr3_aa: CASSLDFFNTEAFF; cdr3_nt: TGCGCCAGCAGCTTGGATTTCTTTAACACTGAAGCTTTCTTT
d_call: NA; j_call: TRBJ2-3; v_call: TRBV2; clone_size: NA; cdr3_aa: CGSTRGSETDTQYF; cdr3_nt: TGTGGTAGCACAAGAGGATCAGAAACAGATACGCAGTATTTT
d_call: TRBD1; j_call: TRBJ2-1; v_call: TRBV7-6; clone_size: NA; cdr3_aa: CASSPKGGRSYNEQFF; cdr3_nt: TGTGCCAGCAGTCCAAAAGGGGGCCGATCCTACAATGAGCAGTTCTTC
d_call: NA; j_call: TRBJ1-1; v_call: TRBV6-6; clone_size: once; cdr3_aa: CASSLLENTEAFF; cdr3_nt: TGTGCCAGCAGTCTTCTAGAGAACACTGAAGCTTTCTTT
d_call: TRBD1; j_call: TRBJ1-2; v_call: TRBV27; clone_size: NA; cdr3_aa: CASSAGGDGYGYTF; cdr3_nt: TGTGCCAGCAGCGCAGGGGGCGACGGCTATGGCTACACCTTC
d_call: NA; j_call: TRBJ2-7; v_call: TRBV18; clone_size: NA; cdr3_aa: CASSPYAGASIGYEQYF; cdr3_nt: TGTGCCAGCTCACCATACGCAGGGGCGTCGATCGGGTACGAGCAGTACTTC